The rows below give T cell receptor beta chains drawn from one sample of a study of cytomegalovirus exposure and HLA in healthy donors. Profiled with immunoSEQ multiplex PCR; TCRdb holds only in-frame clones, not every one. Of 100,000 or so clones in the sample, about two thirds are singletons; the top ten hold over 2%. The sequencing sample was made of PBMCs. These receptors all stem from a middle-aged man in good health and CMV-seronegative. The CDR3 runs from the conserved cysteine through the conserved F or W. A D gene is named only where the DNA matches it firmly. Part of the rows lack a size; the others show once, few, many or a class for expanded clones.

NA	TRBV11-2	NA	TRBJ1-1	TGTGCCAGCAGACCTATTAGGCGGATGGGGGCCTGGACTGAAGCTTTCTTT	CASRPIRRMGAWTEAFF
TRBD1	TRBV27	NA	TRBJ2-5	TGTGCCAGCCGGACCGGGACAGGGGTCTTTGAGACCCAGTACTTC	CASRTGTGVFETQYF
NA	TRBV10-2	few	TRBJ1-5	TGCGCCAGCAGTGAGTCTTTGGGGGGGCGGCAGCCCCAGCATTTT	CASSESLGGRQPQHF
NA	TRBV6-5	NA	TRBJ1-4	TGTGCCAGCAGTTACTCGAATGCTCGAACGAGGGAAAAACTGTTTTTT	CASSYSNARTREKLFF
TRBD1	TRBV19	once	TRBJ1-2	TGTGCCAGTAGTATAGTGTTAGGACAGGCAAACTATGGCTACACCTTC	CASSIVLGQANYGYTF
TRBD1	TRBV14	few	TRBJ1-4	TGTGCCAGCAGCCAAGGACTGCCGGGACAGGGCGGTGAAAAACTGTTTTTT	CASSQGLPGQGGEKLFF
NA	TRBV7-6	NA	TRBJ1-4	TGTGCCAGCAGCCCCCTTTACGGGGAAAAACTGTTTTTT	CASSPLYGEKLFF
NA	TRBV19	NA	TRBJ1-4	TGTGCCAGTAGTATAGTGGGCCTCAGGGAAAAACTGTTTTTT	CASSIVGLREKLFF
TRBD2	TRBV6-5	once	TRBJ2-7	TGTGCCAGCAGTTATTGGACTAGCGGGTACGAGCAGTACTTC	CASSYWTSGYEQYF
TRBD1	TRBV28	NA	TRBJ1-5	TGTGCCAGCAGTTTCCGACAGGGCCGGGCTCAGCCCCAGCATTTT	CASSFRQGRAQPQHF
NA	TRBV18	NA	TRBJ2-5	TGTGCCAGCTCGTCGGGGAAAGAGACCCAGTACTTC	CASSSGKETQYF
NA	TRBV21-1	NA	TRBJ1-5	TGTGCCAGCCTCCGCCGGGGGGACAAGTCCAAGAATCAGCCCCAGCATTTT	CASLRRGDKSKNQPQHF
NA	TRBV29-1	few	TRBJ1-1	TGCAGCGGTACACAGGGTGGATTTGAAGCTTTCTTT	CSGTQGGFEAFF
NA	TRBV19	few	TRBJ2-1	TGTGCCAGTAGTGAAGGGGGTACCTACAATGAGCAGTTCTTC	CASSEGGTYNEQFF
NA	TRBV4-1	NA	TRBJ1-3	TGCGCCAGCAGCCCCTCAGCGAGCTCTGGAAACACCATATATTTT	CASSPSASSGNTIYF
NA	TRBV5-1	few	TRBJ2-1	TGCGCCAGCAGCCAACGATCCGGCAATGAGCAGTTCTTC	CASSQRSGNEQFF
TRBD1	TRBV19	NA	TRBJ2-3	TGTGCCAGTAGTAAGAAGGACAGGGTTGGAGATACGCAGTATTTT	CASSKKDRVGDTQYF
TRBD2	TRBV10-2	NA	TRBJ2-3	TGCGCCAGCACTCAGCGGGGGTATAGCACAGATACGCAGTATTTT	CASTQRGYSTDTQYF
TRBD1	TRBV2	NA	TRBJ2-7	TGTGCCAGCAGAGAGCGACAGGGCCCCTCCTACGAGCAGTACTTC	CASRERQGPSYEQYF
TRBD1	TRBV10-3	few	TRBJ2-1	TGTGCCATCGGGGGGACAGGGGACAATGAGCAGTTCTTC	CAIGGTGDNEQFF
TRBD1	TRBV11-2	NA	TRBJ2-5	TGTGCCAGCAGCTTAGATCCTGGATCGACAGGGCTTCAGACCCAGTACTTC	CASSLDPGSTGLQTQYF
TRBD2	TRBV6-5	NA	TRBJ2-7	TGTGCCAGCAATGAGGGTAGCGGGAGCTACGAGCAGTACTTC	CASNEGSGSYEQYF
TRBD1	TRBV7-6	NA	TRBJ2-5	TGTGCCAGCAGCCAGGACAGGATCCAAGAGACCCAGTACTTC	CASSQDRIQETQYF
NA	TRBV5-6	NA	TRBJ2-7	TGTGCCAGCAGCTCCCAGGGGACTACGGGCTCCTACGAGCAGTACTTC	CASSSQGTTGSYEQYF
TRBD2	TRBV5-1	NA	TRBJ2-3	TGCGCCAGCAGCATGACTAGCGGGAGGGTAAATACGCAGTATTTT	CASSMTSGRVNTQYF
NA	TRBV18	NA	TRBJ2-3	TGTGCCAGCTCACCACCGACGGGCGGGACAGATACGCAGTATTTT	CASSPPTGGTDTQYF
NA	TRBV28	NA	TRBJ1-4	TGTGCCAGCAATTCCGGAGGACGAAATGAAAAACTGTTTTTT	CASNSGGRNEKLFF
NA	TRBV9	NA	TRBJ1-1	TGTGCCAGCAGCCCTAAGGACAGTGAGGACACTGAAGCTTTCTTT	CASSPKDSEDTEAFF
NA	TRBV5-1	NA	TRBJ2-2	TGCGCCAGCAGCCTGGGACATCGGACCGGGGAGCTGTTTTTT	CASSLGHRTGELFF
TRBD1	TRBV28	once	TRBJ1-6	TGTGCCAGCACCACCCCCGGGACAGGGGTTAATTCACCCCTCCACTTT	CASTTPGTGVNSPLHF
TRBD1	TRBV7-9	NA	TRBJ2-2	TGTGCCAGCAGCCCTAGGGGCGTCGGCAGGGGGCCCACCGGGGAGCTGTTTTTT	CASSPRGVGRGPTGELFF
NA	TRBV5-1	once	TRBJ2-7	TGCGCCAGCAGCATCCAATCGACAGGAGACACCTACGAGCAGTACTTC	CASSIQSTGDTYEQYF
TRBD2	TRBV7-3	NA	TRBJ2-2	TGTGCCAGCAGCCTCGCCGGGACTAGCAGTTGGCAGAACACCGGGGAGCTGTTTTTT	CASSLAGTSSWQNTGELFF
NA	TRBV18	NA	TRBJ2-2	TGTGCCAGCTCACCATTTCTTCAGGGATCCGCCGGGGAGCTGTTTTTT	CASSPFLQGSAGELFF
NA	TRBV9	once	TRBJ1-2	TGTGCCAGCAGCGTAGCTACCGGGCAGGGTACGGGCTACACCTTC	CASSVATGQGTGYTF
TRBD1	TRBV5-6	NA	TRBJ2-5	TGTGCCAGCAGCCCCGGGACAGGGGGCGTTGAGACCCAGTACTTC	CASSPGTGGVETQYF
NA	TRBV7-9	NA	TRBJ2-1	TGTGCCAGCAGCCAGCCCCCGGGAGGGACAGGGCTGAATGAGCAGTTCTTC	CASSQPPGGTGLNEQFF
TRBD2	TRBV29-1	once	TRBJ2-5	TGCACGACTCAAGCGGGAGGGGCCCAGTACTTC	CTTQAGGAQYF
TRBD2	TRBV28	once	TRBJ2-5	TGTGCCAGCACACTACGGGGGGGATGGAGAGAGACCCAGTACTTC	CASTLRGGWRETQYF
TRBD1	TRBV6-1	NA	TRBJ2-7	TGTGCCAGCAGTTCTACGGGACAGGGTCGCGAGCAGTACTTC	CASSSTGQGREQYF
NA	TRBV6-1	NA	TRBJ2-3	TGTGCCAGCAGTGAGAGGTCAGCAAGAGATACGCAGTATTTT	CASSERSARDTQYF
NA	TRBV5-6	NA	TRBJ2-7	TGTGCCTCCCGCGGTAGGGGCTACGAGCAGTACTTC	CASRGRGYEQYF
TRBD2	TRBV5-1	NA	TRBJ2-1	TGCGCCAGCAGCTTGGTAGGTTCCATCGGTGGACTAGCGGGAGGCAATGAGCAGTTCTTC	CASSLVGSIGGLAGGNEQFF
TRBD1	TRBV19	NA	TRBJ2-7	TGTGCCAGTAGTACTACAGGGGGCGCTTCCAACGAGCAGTACTTC	CASSTTGGASNEQYF
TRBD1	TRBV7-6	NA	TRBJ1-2	TGTGCCAGCAGCTTTACAGGGGGCACTGGCTACACCTTC	CASSFTGGTGYTF
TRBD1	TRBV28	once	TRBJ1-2	TGTGCCAGCAGTTTTGGGGACAGGGGGCCCGGTGGCTACACCTTC	CASSFGDRGPGGYTF
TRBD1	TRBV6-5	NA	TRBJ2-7	TGTGCCAGCAGTTCACCGGGACAGGGATACTACGAGCAGTACTTC	CASSSPGQGYYEQYF
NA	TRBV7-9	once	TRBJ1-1	TGTGCCAGCAGCTTCCGAGGTACGAACACTGAAGCTTTCTTT	CASSFRGTNTEAFF
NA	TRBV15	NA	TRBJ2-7	TGTGCCACCAGCCGGACAGTTTTAGGGGATTACGAGCAGTACTTC	CATSRTVLGDYEQYF
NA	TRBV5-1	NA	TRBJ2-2	TGCGCCAGCAGCTACCTAGGACTCGGGGAGCTGTTTTTT	CASSYLGLGELFF
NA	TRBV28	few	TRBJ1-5	TGTGCCAGCACCCCGCCCCGACAGAGCTATCAGCCCCAGCATTTT	CASTPPRQSYQPQHF
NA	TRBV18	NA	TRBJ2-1	TGTGCCAGCTCACCATCAGGAATCAATGAGCAGTTCTTC	CASSPSGINEQFF
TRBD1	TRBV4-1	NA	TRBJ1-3	TGCGCCAGCAGCCAACCGCGACAGGGGGTGAGGAACACCATATATTTT	CASSQPRQGVRNTIYF
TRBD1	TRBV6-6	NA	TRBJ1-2	TGTGCCAGCAGCCCCCAGGGGGACTATGGCTACACCTTC	CASSPQGDYGYTF
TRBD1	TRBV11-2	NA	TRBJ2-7	TGTGCCAGCAGCCCAGGGGGCGCCTACGAGCAGTACTTC	CASSPGGAYEQYF